The rows below give T cell receptor beta chains drawn from one sample of a study of regulatory T cells in long-lasting Graves disease. Using its own MiXCR run on the multiplex PCR reads, TCRdb lists one record per CDR3 protein. The table has hundreds of thousands of distinct CDR3 sequences, roughly 16% seen once; the top ten hold 25%. These data were likewise used in another study, on T cells in Graves' hyperthyroidism and ophthalmopathy.

The source was peripheral blood mononuclear cells (PBMCs), collected at new diagnosis, from a patient treated with antithyroid drugs. Receptors originate from a woman aged 35 to 60 with Graves disease. The CDR3 runs from the conserved cysteine through the conserved F or W. D genes are given only for firm matches. Size is stated for part of the rows, as once, few or many counts, or as a class when the clone is expanded.

j_call d_call v_call clone_size cdr3_aa cdr3_nt
TRBJ1-2 - TRBV2 many CASREVTVYYGYTF TGTGCCAGCAGGGAGGTTACCGTCTACTATGGCTACACCTTC
TRBJ1-1 - TRBV9 - CASSVGINTEAFF TGTGCCAGCAGCGTAGGCATTAACACTGAAGCTTTCTTT
TRBJ1-4 - TRBV10-3 many CAISESGGVDNEKLFF TGTGCCATCAGTGAGTCGGGGGGCGTGGATAATGAAAAACTGTTTTTT
TRBJ1-1 - TRBV4-1 - CASSQDMRGAFF TGCGCCAGCAGCCAAGATATGCGGGGAGCTTTCTTT
TRBJ1-4 - TRBV5-1 few CASSLDLPENEKLFF TGCGCCAGCAGCTTGGATCTACCGGAGAATGAAAAACTGTTTTTT
TRBJ2-7 - TRBV5-6 many CASSLGQREAYEQYF TGTGCCAGCAGCTTGGGACAACGGGAAGCCTACGAGCAGTACTTC
TRBJ1-5 - TRBV20-1 - CSAGTTGNQPQHF TGCAGTGCTGGGACCACAGGGAATCAGCCCCAGCATTTT
TRBJ2-5 TRBD2 TRBV7-8 few CASSWTSGGAPFQETQYF TGTGCCAGCAGCTGGACTAGCGGGGGGGCCCCGTTCCAAGAGACCCAGTACTTC
TRBJ1-5 - TRBV19 many CASSIPGFSNQPQHF TGTGCCAGTAGTATACCAGGTTTTAGCAATCAGCCCCAGCATTTT
TRBJ1-1 - TRBV12-3/TRBV12-4 many CASSFFSTEAFF TGTGCCAGCAGTTTTTTCAGCACTGAAGCTTTCTTT
TRBJ1-1 - TRBV3-1 many CASSETMNTEAFF TGTGCCAGCAGCGAGACAATGAACACTGAAGCTTTCTTT
TRBJ2-7 TRBD2 TRBV2 - CASNRGSGLDEQYF TGTGCCAGCAACCGCGGGAGTGGTTTGGACGAGCAGTACTTC
TRBJ2-2 - TRBV30 - CAWSVRGTFNTGELFF TGTGCCTGGAGTGTACGTGGGACTTTTAACACCGGGGAGCTGTTTTTT
TRBJ1-1 - TRBV5-6 many CASSKRDTTTEAFF TGTGCCAGCAGCAAGAGGGATACGACCACTGAAGCTTTCTTT
TRBJ1-2 - TRBV5-5 - CASSPDRHNYGYTF TGTGCCAGCAGTCCTGACAGACATAACTATGGCTACACCTTC
TRBJ1-2 - TRBV19 few CASSIRGEGYGYTF TGTGCCAGTAGTATCAGGGGAGAGGGCTATGGCTACACCTTC
TRBJ2-1 TRBD2 TRBV27 - CASSFYPYGGDNEQFF TGTGCCAGCAGTTTCTACCCCTACGGGGGGGACAATGAGCAGTTCTTC
TRBJ2-1 TRBD1 TRBV10-1 many CASSGGTGYNEQFF TGCGCCAGCAGTGGGGGGACAGGGTACAATGAGCAGTTCTTC
TRBJ1-1 - TRBV3-1 many CASSQDLREYTEAFF TGTGCCAGCAGCCAAGATTTGAGGGAGTACACTGAAGCTTTCTTT
TRBJ1-2 - TRBV28 many CASSPGGDGYGYTF TGTGCCAGCAGTCCTGGGGGAGATGGCTATGGCTACACCTTC
TRBJ1-5 - TRBV19 - CASMGAVDNQPRHF TGTGCCAGCATGGGGGCAGTGGATAATCAGCCCCGGCATTTT
TRBJ1-6 - TRBV3-1 many CASSQLNNSPLHF TGTGCCAGCAGCCAATTAAATAATTCACCCCTCCACTTT
TRBJ2-1 TRBD2 TRBV9 many CASSVGVGSGGYNEQFF TGTGCCAGCAGCGTAGGCGTGGGCAGCGGGGGGTACAATGAGCAGTTCTTC
TRBJ1-4 - TRBV5-1 many CASSSEGGVTNEKLFF TGCGCCAGCAGCTCGGAGGGAGGGGTGACTAATGAAAAACTGTTTTTT
TRBJ2-1 - TRBV12-5 many CASGFSGYNEQFF TGTGCTAGTGGTTTTTCGGGCTACAATGAGCAGTTCTTC
TRBJ1-5 TRBD1 TRBV30 - CAWTRDSDQPQHF TGTGCCTGGACCCGGGACAGTGATCAGCCCCAGCATTTT
TRBJ1-3 - TRBV7-2 - CASSLVPTGNTIYF TGTGCCAGCAGCTTAGTGCCAACTGGAAACACCATATATTTT
TRBJ1-4 TRBD1 TRBV20-1 - CSARAIPGQGEVDEKLFF TGCAGTGCTAGAGCAATTCCGGGACAGGGGGAAGTGGATGAAAAACTGTTTTTT
TRBJ1-1 - TRBV11-2 many CASTLDSHTEAFF TGTGCCAGCACCTTGGACAGCCACACTGAAGCTTTCTTT
TRBJ1-1 - TRBV28 many CASSLVPLNTEAFF TGTGCCAGCAGTTTGGTACCATTGAACACTGAAGCTTTCTTT
TRBJ1-6 - TRBV5-1 few CASSFGQTNSNSPLHF TGCGCCAGCAGCTTTGGACAGACCAATTCCAATTCACCCCTCCACTTT
TRBJ2-1 - TRBV7-8 many CASSLVSGDEQFF TGTGCCAGCAGCTTAGTGTCGGGGGATGAGCAGTTCTTC
TRBJ2-4 - TRBV19 - CASSIREIDIQYF TGTGCCAGTAGTATCAGGGAGATAGACATTCAGTACTTC
TRBJ2-2 - TRBV6-2/TRBV6-3 few CASSYYNRAFGTRAGELFF TGTGCCAGCAGTTACTATAACAGGGCATTCGGGACCCGAGCCGGGGAGCTGTTTTTT
TRBJ2-6 - TRBV3-1 few CASSYGASGANVLTF TGTGCCAGCAGCTACGGGGCCTCTGGGGCCAACGTCCTGACTTTC
TRBJ2-1 - TRBV7-6 - CASSSLSGFSEQFF TGTGCCAGCAGCTCCCTTTCGGGGTTTAGCGAGCAGTTCTTC
TRBJ1-6 - TRBV5-1 - CASSLDGGAQSPLHF TGCGCCAGCAGCTTGGATGGGGGGGCGCAGTCACCCCTCCACTTT
TRBJ1-1 - TRBV10-3 few CAISEESNPEAFF TGTGCCATCAGTGAGGAAAGTAATCCTGAAGCTTTCTTT
TRBJ2-7 TRBD1 TRBV28 many CASSNPRTGEGPFGYEQYF TGTGCCAGCAGTAACCCACGGACAGGGGAGGGCCCGTTTGGTTACGAGCAGTACTTC